This is a list of T cell receptor beta chains from one sample in a study of a mutant IDH1 vaccine in newly diagnosed glioma. TCRdb keeps only in-frame clones here, not all; method: immunoSEQ multiplex PCR. The table records roughly 74,000 clones, around 85% of them present only once. These receptors' antigens are unknown. Source: PBMCs, taken from a glioma patient whose treatment included an IDH1 peptide vaccine. These receptors were taken from a man under 40 with glioma. Some clones in this sample may be carry-over from other donors' samples. CDR3s leave out the opening cysteine and the closing phenylalanine or tryptophan.

v_call	j_call	cdr3_aa
TRBV5-6	TRBJ2-5	ASSSGTSGIKTQY
TRBV4-1	TRBJ2-2	ASSQEVGTGSGGELF
TRBV10-2	TRBJ2-3	ASSESTLAGNPSTDTQY
TRBV2	-	ASSRDSSYEQY
TRBV10-1	TRBJ1-2	ASSDGGREGYT
TRBV9	TRBJ2-7	ASSLGQMYEQY
TRBV28	TRBJ1-4	ASSPPGPGGEKLF
TRBV29-1	TRBJ2-1	SVEYGANEQF
TRBV10-3	TRBJ1-5	AISEFGGPDSNQPQH
TRBV5-1	TRBJ2-2	ASSLPRTTGELF
TRBV6-6	TRBJ1-2	ASSYAGASYGYT
TRBV19	TRBJ1-2	ASSMGGRDYGYT
TRBV6-5	TRBJ1-2	ASSYKWQIYGYT
TRBV25-1	TRBJ2-1	AGTARQYNEQF
TRBV5-6	TRBJ2-7	ASSLPRRREQY
TRBV19	TRBJ2-7	ASSPIRDRGSYEQY
TRBV20-1	TRBJ2-7	SPLGSYEQY
TRBV5-4	TRBJ2-3	ASSLASGGSSTDTQY
TRBV6-6	TRBJ2-7	ASKAGTSQSYEQY
TRBV9	TRBJ1-2	ASSVGYGYT
TRBV5-4	TRBJ2-5	ASSGRRTQETQY
TRBV27	TRBJ2-7	ASSFTGREQY
TRBV5-4	TRBJ1-1	ASIRDRRSEAF
TRBV11-2	TRBJ2-2	ASSSQPAGVITGELF
TRBV19	TRBJ1-2	ASGGQENLYGYT
TRBV1	TRBJ2-5	TSSHEGLAGVGETQY
TRBV11-2	TRBJ2-7	ASSPQTRSEQY